The 15 T cell receptor beta chains in this list originate from one sample, sequenced in a study of cytomegalovirus exposure and HLA in healthy donors. Both 60 Vbeta primers and 13 Jbeta primers went into the PCR. Here immunoSEQ multiplex PCR was the method, and the copy in TCRdb shows in-frame clones only, minus some. The sample yields more than 80,000 clones, about two thirds seen once. The sample was PBMCs. The receptors originated from a human donor in good health.

This chain connects TRBV27 to TRBJ2-7, with 9 bases aligning to TRBD1. This CDR3 is 14 amino acids long. Unmatched junction bases numbered 6, after V lost 3 bases and J lost 6 bases. In germline, CDR1 is MNHEY, CDR2 SMNVEV (reference sequence). The CDR3 is CASSLWTGDREQYF. The CDR3, as DNA: TGTGCCAGCAGTTTGTGGACAGGGGATCGCGAGCAGTACTTC.

This rearrangement joins TRBV7-2 to TRBJ2-7; 7 bases fit TRBD2. Trimming took 2 bases from V and 4 from J; bases not matched to a gene: 5. Germline values: CDR1 SGHTA, CDR2 FQGNSA. The CDR3 is 14 amino acids. For the CDR3, the DNA is TGTGCCAGCAGCTTACAAAGCGGGGCTTACGAGCAGTACTTC. It translates to CASSLQSGAYEQYF. Filled out from reference TRBV7-2 and TRBJ2-7, the complete variable domain reads GAGVSQSPSNKVTEKGKDVELRCDPISGHTALYWYRQSLGQGLEFLIYFQGNSAPDKSGLPSDRFSAERTGGSVSTLTIQRTQQEDSAVYLCASSLQSGAYEQYFGPGTRLTVT.

A remark on this clone: It is likely a read error, because the conserved phenylalanine at the end of the CDR3 is missing. The chain uses TRBV9 and TRBJ2-2, with 8 bases identical to TRBD2. Germline CDR1 reads SGDLS; CDR2 reads YYNGEE. The CDR3 covers 17 residues. The V and J ends lost 0 bases and 4 bases, in that order; junction bases with no gene match: 8. CDR3 sequence reads: CASSVAGAGGTTGELFS. The DNA of the CDR3 is TGTGCCAGCAGCGTAGCTGGCGCGGGGGGCACCACCGGGGAGCTGTTTTCT.

The rearrangement links TRBV29-1 to TRBJ1-2, with a weak D call TRBD1 (6 bases). The CDR3 loop spans 11 amino acids. Germline V gene data show CDR1 as SQVTM and CDR2 as ANQGSEA. V lost 4 bases to trimming and J lost 6 bases, with 9 bases between them. CDR3 bases: TGCAGCGTTGGACAGGTCGATGGCTACACCTTC. Residues: CSVGQVDGYTF.

The chain recombines TRBV6-6 with TRBJ2-3; 9 bases are a match to TRBD2. The V gene end was trimmed by 0 bases and the J gene end by 4 bases; junction bases not matched to a gene: 2. Germline assignment: CDR1 MNHNY and CDR2 SVGAGI (reference sequence). The CDR3 consists of 15 residues. DNA for the CDR3: TGTGCCAGCAGTTACTCGCGGGGGGGCTCAGATACGCAGTATTTT. Residues: CASSYSRGGSDTQYF.

The chain is built from TRBV10-2 and TRBJ1-2; 10 nucleotides agree with TRBD1. Germline V CDR1 and CDR2: WSHSY, SAAADI. The CDR3 totals 13 residues. The ends lost 4 bases at V and 6 bases at J; junction bases unmatched: 2. The CDR3 loop reads CASSGGTGDGYTF. The CDR3 DNA is TGCGCCAGCAGTGGGGGGACAGGGGATGGCTACACCTTC.

The genes are TRBV19 and TRBJ2-1, with 8 bases fitting TRBD1. J was trimmed by 9 bases and V by 5 bases; bases with no gene match: 9. CDR3 length: 14 amino acids. Per germline, CDR1 LNHDA and CDR2 SQIVND (reference sequence). CDR3 bases: TGTGCCAGTAGTCCAGGACAGGGAGGAGGTGAGCAGTTCTTC. Its protein is CASSPGQGGGEQFF. Drawing the rest from reference TRBV19 and TRBJ2-1, the complete variable domain is DGGITQSPKYLFRKEGQNVTLSCEQNLNHDAMYWYRQDPGQGLRLIYYSQIVNDFQKGDIAEGYSVSREKKESFPLTVTSAQKNPTAFYLCASSPGQGGGEQFFGPGTRLTVL.

V gene TRBV6-6 combines with J gene TRBJ1-2; possible D gene TRBD1, 6 bases. Germline V gene lookup returns CDR1 MNHNY and CDR2 SVGAGI (reference sequence). This CDR3 has 15 residues. V was clipped by 2 bases and J by 3 bases, with 13 bases between them. The CDR3 sequence is CASSYPRGSHYGYTF. CDR3 bases: TGTGCCAGCAGTTACCCCAGGGGAAGTCACTATGGCTACACCTTC.

This chain uses TRBV11-3 with TRBJ2-2, with 8 bases matching TRBD1. This CDR3 is built from 16 residues. From germline, CDR1 is SGHNT and CDR2 YENEEA. V was clipped by 5 bases and J by 1 base; unmatched bases: 6. The CDR3, as DNA: TGTGCCAGCAGCCGACGGACAGGGCTGAACACCGGGGAGCTGTTTTTT. Translated, it gives CASSRRTGLNTGELFF. The entire variable domain, with the rest obtained from reference TRBV11-3 and TRBJ2-2, is as follows: EAGVVQSPRYKIIEKKQPVAFWCNPISGHNTLYWYLQNLGQGPELLIRYENEEAVDDSQLPKDRFSAERLKGVDSTLKIQPAELGDSAVYLCASSRRTGLNTGELFFGEGSRLTVL.

This sequence joins TRBV5-4 and TRBJ2-7, with D maybe TRBD2 (6 bases). The CDR3 runs to 15 residues. The V end lost 0 bases, the J end lost 5 bases, and 15 bases lay between the germline ends. CDR1 is SGHNT and CDR2 is YYREEE in the germline V gene (reference sequence). The CDR3 spells CASSLDSRGGHEQYF. CDR3 in DNA: TGTGCCAGCAGCTTGGATTCGCGGGGCGGACACGAGCAGTACTTC.

This clone came up a few times. This chain links TRBV5-6 with TRBJ1-4; 7 bases line up with TRBD1. The V and J ends lost 0 bases and 5 bases, in that order; junction bases with no gene match: 4. Germline V gene lookup returns CDR1 SGHDT and CDR2 YYEEEE. This CDR3 region has 15 residues. CDR3 sequence reads: CASSLGTGGNEKLFF. CDR3 in DNA: TGTGCCAGCAGCTTGGGGACAGGTGGAAATGAAAAACTGTTTTTT.

The genes are TRBV9 and TRBJ2-5; weak D call: TRBD1 (5 bases). The germline V and J ends were trimmed by 1 base and 5 bases, with 9 bases remaining between them. Germline CDR1 is SGDLS and CDR2 is YYNGEE. The CDR3 totals 13 residues. CDR3 DNA sequence: TGTGCCAGCAGCGTACAGGGCCTGGAGACCCAGTACTTC. This codes for CASSVQGLETQYF.

This clone has just one count. This chain joins TRBV12-5 and TRBJ2-5, with D hard to call. CDR3 length: 14 amino acids. The germline V and J ends were trimmed by 1 base and 0 bases, with 6 bases remaining between them. Germline V gene lookup returns CDR1 LGHNT and CDR2 FRNRAP. This chain's CDR3 is CASGLARYQETQYF. The CDR3 nucleotides are TGTGCTAGTGGTTTGGCCAGGTACCAAGAGACCCAGTACTTC.

The V call is TRBV19, the J call TRBJ1-4; D remains unclear. Trimming removed 6 bases at V and 7 bases at J, with 18 bases between. The germline V gene has CDR1 LNHDA and CDR2 SQIVND (reference sequence). The CDR3 has 15 amino acids. CDR3 coding DNA: TGTGCCAGTAGAGCTGGGAGAGTATTCGGTGAAAAACTGTTTTTT. Translated: CASRAGRVFGEKLFF.

This clone was observed a handful of times. The chain couples TRBV4-1 to TRBJ2-7, with 11 bases matching TRBD1. In germline, CDR1 is MGHRA, CDR2 YSYEKL. J lost 0 bases, V lost 1 base, and 5 bases had no gene match. The CDR3 sequence is 17 residues long. The CDR3 region is CASSQGPGQGVSYEQYF. Written as DNA, the CDR3 is TGCGCCAGCAGCCAAGGGCCGGGACAGGGGGTCTCCTACGAGCAGTACTTC.